This T cell receptor beta chain was recorded in a study of Tregs in tolerant kidney transplant recipients. General study findings and limits: In tolerant patients, donor-specific Tregs outgrew total Tregs, suggesting antigen-driven expansion. Few patients were studied, so findings need validation in larger groups.

About this clone: Its antigen is undetermined.

Unstimulated regulatory T cells (CD4+CD25+CD127-), CD4+CD25- non-regulatory cells, CD4 and CD8 cells were FACS-sorted from thawed PBMCs. With 5 bases clipped from V and 2 bases from J, the junction kept 2 bases outside the gene matches. Per the germline V gene, CDR1 is LNHDA and CDR2 is SQIVND (reference sequence). CDR3 length: 13 residues. The protocol was immunoSEQ multiplex PCR, while the TCRdb copy is restricted to in-frame clones and leaves out a portion. The repertoire holds a few thousand clones, 70% to 90% seen once, with approximately 1.6% in the top ten. This receptor was taken from a human donor who received a combined kidney and bone marrow transplant. Here the sequenced sample was Tregs from blood, taken before the transplant. This chain uses TRBV19 with TRBJ1-2; TRBD1 matches 7 bases. The CDR3 region is CASSPTGNYGYTF. The CDR3 DNA follows: TGTGCCAGTAGTCCGACAGGGAACTATGGCTACACCTTC.